This passage covers 11 T cell receptor beta chains from one sample sequenced in a study of blood T cell repertoires in COVID-19 (dated by TCRdb to about 2020). Preparation of the library involved the immunoSEQ multiplex PCR assay. Drawn from immuneACCESS, this table holds only the in-frame rearrangements with V and J called that TCRdb kept. Clones are partly lost; checked studies trace under half to an unresolved V gene and leave the rest unexplained. This sample has about 300,000 clones in its table, and around 90% of those were observed once. The ten most abundant clones make up 1.7% of the sample. The specimen was PBMCs or T cells enriched from blood (not recorded which). The receptor source for this set is a woman between 40 and 55 years old who had recovered from COVID-19.

CDR3 in amino acids: CASSFNGAYNEQFF. The CDR3 DNA sequence: TGTGCCAGCAGCTTCAACGGAGCCTACAATGAGCAGTTCTTC. The rearrangement uses TRBV7-9 and TRBJ2-1; no definite D call. CDR3 length equals 14 residues. Germline-derived CDR1 and CDR2 are SEHNR and FQNEAQ (reference sequence). The ends were cut back, 3 bases at V and 2 bases at J, with 8 bases in the middle.

V gene TRBV9 combines with J gene TRBJ2-6; D is perhaps TRBD1 (6 bases). Trimming took off 3 bases at V and 2 bases at J, with 24 bases between the two ends. This CDR3 has 20 amino acids. The V gene's germline CDR1 is SGDLS and CDR2 YYNGEE. The CDR3 sequence is CASSARGGAGVHPGANVLTF. CDR3 in DNA: TGTGCCAGCAGCGCCCGAGGTGGGGCAGGGGTTCATCCTGGGGCCAACGTCCTGACTTTC.

V usage is TRBV25-1 and J usage is TRBJ2-5, with D possibly matching TRBD2 (5 bases). Germline loops: CDR1 MGHDK, CDR2 SYGVNS. The CDR3 is 17 residues long. The V end was cut by 3 bases, the J end by 6 bases, with 23 bases between. The CDR3 loop reads CASSDQFFGEFPKTQYF. The CDR3 nucleotides read TGTGCCAGCAGTGATCAGTTTTTCGGGGAATTCCCGAAGACCCAGTACTTC.

This sequence joins TRBV7-2 and TRBJ2-3; 9 positions match TRBD2. Per germline, CDR1 SGHTA and CDR2 FQGNSA. There are 18 residues in the CDR3. V lost 2 bases to trimming and J lost 3 bases; unmatched junction nucleotides: 12. The CDR3 DNA is TGTGCCAGCAGCTTAACGAGTAGCGGGAGCGGGAATACAGATACGCAGTATTTT. Residues: CASSLTSSGSGNTDTQYF.

The chain carries TRBV11-2 and TRBJ1-5, with D unresolved. Trimming took off 0 bases at V and 4 bases at J, with 4 bases between the two ends. This CDR3 contains 13 residues. Germline lookup yields CDR1 SGHAT and CDR2 FQNNGV. DNA of the CDR3: TGTGCCAGCAGCTTAGACGGGAATCAGCCCCAGCATTTT. It codes for CASSLDGNQPQHF.

The rearrangement uses TRBV11-3 and TRBJ2-1; D not certain. V lost 1 base and J 7 bases, leaving 14 bases between the germline ends. The CDR3 runs to 15 residues. Looked up from germline, CDR1 is SGHNT and CDR2 is YENEEA. CDR3 in amino acids: CASSLGRSITNEQFF. In DNA form, the CDR3 reads TGTGCCAGCAGCTTAGGCAGGTCGATAACAAATGAGCAGTTCTTC.

The chain carries TRBV5-1 and TRBJ1-1; D is possibly TRBD1 (5 bases). CDR1 SGHRS and CDR2 YFSETQ come from the germline V gene. Trimming left V 0 bases short and J 6 bases short, with 15 bases between. CDR3 length: 15 residues. As DNA, the CDR3 is TGCGCCAGCAGCTTGGTCCCGGGGGTCCCCGCTGAAGCTTTCTTT. Amino acid sequence: CASSLVPGVPAEAFF.

The CDR3 protein is CASSLRDSSYNEQFF. The CDR3 DNA reads TGCGCCAGCAGCCTCCGGGACTCTTCCTACAATGAGCAGTTCTTC. This chain connects TRBV5-1 to TRBJ2-1; D is possibly TRBD2 (6 bases). Between the trimmed V and J ends, which lost 4 bases and 1 base, there was a span of 12 bases. The CDR3 is 15 residues long. Germline V gene sequence: CDR1 SGHRS, CDR2 YFSETQ.

This chain connects TRBV5-8 to TRBJ2-3, with 9 bases identical to TRBD2. Germline V gene lookup returns CDR1 SGHTS and CDR2 YDEGEE. The CDR3 runs 15 residues. V lost 4 bases, J lost 5 bases, and 8 bases stayed unmatched. The CDR3: CASSPAGGIRDTQYF. The CDR3 DNA reads as TGTGCCAGCAGCCCCGCGGGAGGGATACGAGATACGCAGTATTTT.

V usage is TRBV7-3 and J usage is TRBJ1-1; the match to TRBD1 covers 8 bases. Germline V lookup: CDR1 SGHTA, CDR2 FQGTGA. The V segment lost 11 bases and the J segment 1 base; nucleotides outside the gene matches: 9. CDR3 length: 14 amino acids. The CDR3 loop is CAYSRQGANTEAFF. As DNA, the CDR3 is TGTGCCTACTCTAGGCAGGGGGCGAACACTGAAGCTTTCTTT.

This clone was recorded a few times. The V gene is TRBV7-9, the J gene TRBJ1-6, with 8 bases identical to TRBD1. Germline V gene data show CDR1 as SEHNR and CDR2 as FQNEAQ (reference sequence). Losses at the gene ends were 3 bases for V and 3 bases for J; bases not matched to a gene: 4. The CDR3 totals 16 residues. This CDR3 reads CASSFGQGFYNSPLHF. In DNA, the CDR3 is TGTGCCAGCAGCTTCGGACAGGGATTCTATAATTCACCCCTCCACTTT.